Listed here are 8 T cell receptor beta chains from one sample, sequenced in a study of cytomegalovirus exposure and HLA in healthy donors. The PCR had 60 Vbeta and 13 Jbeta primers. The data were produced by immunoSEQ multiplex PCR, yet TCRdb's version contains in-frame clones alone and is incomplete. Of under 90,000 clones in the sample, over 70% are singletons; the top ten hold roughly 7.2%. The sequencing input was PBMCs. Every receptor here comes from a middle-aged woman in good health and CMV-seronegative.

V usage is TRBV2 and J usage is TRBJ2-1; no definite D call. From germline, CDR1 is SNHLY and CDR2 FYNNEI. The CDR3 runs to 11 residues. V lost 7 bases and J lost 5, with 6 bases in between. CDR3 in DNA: TGTGCCAGCACCCAGGACAATGAGCAGTTCTTC. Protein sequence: CASTQDNEQFF.

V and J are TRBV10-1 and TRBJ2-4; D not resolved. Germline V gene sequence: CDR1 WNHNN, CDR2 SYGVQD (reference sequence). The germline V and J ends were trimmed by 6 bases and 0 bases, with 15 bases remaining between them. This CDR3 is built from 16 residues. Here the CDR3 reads CASSPGLERAKNIQYF. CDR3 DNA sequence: TGCGCCAGCAGCCCCGGGTTGGAGCGAGCCAAAAACATTCAGTACTTC.

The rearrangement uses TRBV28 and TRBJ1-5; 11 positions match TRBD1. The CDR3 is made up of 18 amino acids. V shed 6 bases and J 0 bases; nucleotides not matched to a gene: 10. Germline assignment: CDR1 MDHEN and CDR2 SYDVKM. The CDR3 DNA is TGTGCCAGCAGCACTACCGGGACAGGGGGGGGTAGCAATCAGCCCCAGCATTTT. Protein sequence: CASSTTGTGGGSNQPQHF.

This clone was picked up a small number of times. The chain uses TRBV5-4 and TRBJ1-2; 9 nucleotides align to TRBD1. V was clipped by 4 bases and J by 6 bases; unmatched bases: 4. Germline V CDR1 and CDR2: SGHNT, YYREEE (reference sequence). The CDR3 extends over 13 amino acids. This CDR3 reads CASSPGQGNGYTF. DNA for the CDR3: TGTGCCAGCAGCCCCGGACAGGGGAATGGCTACACCTTC.

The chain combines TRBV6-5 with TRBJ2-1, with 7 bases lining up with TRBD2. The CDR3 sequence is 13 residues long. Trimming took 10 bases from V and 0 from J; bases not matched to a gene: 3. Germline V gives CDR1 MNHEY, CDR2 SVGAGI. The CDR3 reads CATGGSSYNEQFF. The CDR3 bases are TGTGCCACCGGGGGGAGCTCCTACAATGAGCAGTTCTTC.

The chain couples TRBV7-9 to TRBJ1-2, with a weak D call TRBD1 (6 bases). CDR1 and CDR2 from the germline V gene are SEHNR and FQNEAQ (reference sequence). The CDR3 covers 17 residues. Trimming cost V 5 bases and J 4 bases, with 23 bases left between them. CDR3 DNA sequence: TGTGCCAGCAGCCCCAGACAGGAATTCTTAAAAGTCTATGGCTACACCTTC. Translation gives CASSPRQEFLKVYGYTF. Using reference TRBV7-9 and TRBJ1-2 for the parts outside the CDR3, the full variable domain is DTGVSQNPRHKITKRGQNVTFRCDPISEHNRLYWYRQTLGQGPEFLTYFQNEAQLEKSRLLSDRFSAERPKGSFSTLEIQRTEQGDSAMYLCASSPRQEFLKVYGYTFGSGTRLTVV.

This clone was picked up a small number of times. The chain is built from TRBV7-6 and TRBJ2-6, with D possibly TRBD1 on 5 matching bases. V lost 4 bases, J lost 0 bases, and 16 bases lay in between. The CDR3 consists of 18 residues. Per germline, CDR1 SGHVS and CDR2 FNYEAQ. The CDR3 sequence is CASSSPGNPFSGANVLTF. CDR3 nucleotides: TGTGCCAGCAGCTCCCCAGGGAACCCTTTCTCTGGGGCCAACGTCCTGACTTTC.

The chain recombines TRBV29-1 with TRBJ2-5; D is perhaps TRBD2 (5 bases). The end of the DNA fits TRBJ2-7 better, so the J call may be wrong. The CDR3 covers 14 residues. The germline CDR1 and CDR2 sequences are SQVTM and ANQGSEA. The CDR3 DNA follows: TGCAGCGTTTACGGCTGGGAGTCCTCCTACGAGCAGTACTTC. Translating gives CSVYGWESSYEQYF.